These 26 T cell receptor beta chains came from one sample sequenced in a study of T cell clonality in common variable immunodeficiency. Findings and limits, study-wide: In common variable immunodeficiency, TCR beta chains reportedly carried fewer deletions and N-nucleotide insertions.

Repertoires were generated with immunoSEQ multiplex PCR, while TCRdb's copy carries only in-frame clones and drops some. The sample includes around 30,000 clones, none of them occurring once. No antigen is known for these receptors. The source material was peripheral blood mononuclear cells. These receptors were taken from a human donor with common variable immunodeficiency.

Worth noting for this clone: The read stops 3 residues short of the end of the CDR3; the missing end is completed from the germline J gene. The chain recombines TRBV6-2 or TRBV6-3 with TRBJ2-3; 9 bases align to TRBD2. From germline, CDR1 is MNHEY and CDR2 SVGEGT. The CDR3 consists of 15 residues. The J segment lost 4 bases and the V segment lost 5 bases, leaving 7 bases of the junction unmatched. CDR3 DNA, as far as it was read: TGTGCCAGCAGTAAAGCGGGAGGTAGCCCAGATACG. Protein product: CASSKAGGSPDT. The complete CDR3 sequence is CASSKAGGSPDTQYF.

Many counts were recorded for this clone. The read ends 3 residues early relative to the CDR3; the germline J gene fills the gap. The rearrangement links TRBV18 to TRBJ2-7; 9 nucleotides align to TRBD2. V lost 1 base and J lost 4; bases outside the gene matches: 5. CDR1 KGHSH and CDR2 LQKENI come from the germline V gene. The CDR3 has 15 amino acids. The CDR3 bases that were read are TGTGCCAGCTCACCACGACTAGCGGAATTTTACGAG. This codes for CASSPRLAEFYE. The CDR3 reads in full as CASSPRLAEFYEQYF.

This clone was seen ten or more times. The read halts 3 residues ahead of the CDR3 end, with the missing end drawn from the germline J gene. The V and J genes are TRBV14 and TRBJ1-6; D unclear. The CDR3 is 15 residues long. The ends were cut back, 1 base at V and 4 bases at J, with 8 bases in the middle. Germline loops: CDR1 SGHDN, CDR2 FVKESK. CDR3 bases read: TGTGCCAGCAGCCAAGGGCAGCGATATAATTCACCC. This sequence encodes CASSQGQRYNSP. The full CDR3 is CASSQGQRYNSPLHF.

In this sample, this clone turned up a few times. Read sequence stops 3 residues before the CDR3 end, and the germline J gene provides the missing end. The V and J genes are TRBV7-2 and TRBJ1-1; TRBD1 is a possible D gene (6 bases). Germline V gene lookup returns CDR1 SGHTA and CDR2 FQGNSA. With 1 base removed from V and 4 bases from J, the gap between germline ends came to 13 bases. The CDR3 contains 15 residues. Incomplete CDR3 DNA: TGTGCCAGCAGCTTAGTTGGGGGCCTGACCACTGAA. Protein: CASSLVGGLTTE. In full, the CDR3 is CASSLVGGLTTEAFF.

Ten or more counts support this clone. The CDR3 extends 3 residues past the end of the read, so its final part is completed from the germline J gene. The chain combines TRBV29-1 with TRBJ2-3; 8 nucleotides agree with TRBD1. The germline V gene encodes CDR1 SQVTM and CDR2 ANQGSEA. Trimming cost V 6 bases and J 0 bases; bases outside gene matches: 11. The CDR3 contains 16 residues. Incomplete CDR3 DNA: TGCAGCGTGAGAGGACAGGGTCGAACTAGCACAGATACG. Amino acid sequence: CSVRGQGRTSTDT. The complete CDR3 protein is CSVRGQGRTSTDTQYF.

This clone was recorded a few times. Sequencing ends 3 residues short of the CDR3 end; the germline J gene provides the rest. The J gene is TRBJ2-2, the V gene TRBV6-2 or TRBV6-3; D is perhaps TRBD1 (6 bases). Between the trimmed V and J ends, which lost 2 bases and 1 base, there was a span of 8 bases. Germline V CDR1 and CDR2: MNHEY, SVGEGT. The CDR3 is made up of 15 amino acids. The covered CDR3 bases are TGTGCCAGCAGTTACACGGACAGGAACACCGGGGAG. Residues: CASSYTDRNTGE. The complete CDR3 sequence is CASSYTDRNTGELFF.

This clone has a handful of counts. The read gets to within 3 residues of the CDR3 end, and the germline J gene fills in the rest. This chain links TRBV10-2 with TRBJ2-7, with TRBD1 as a possible D gene (6 bases). Between the trimmed V and J ends, which lost 0 bases and 4 bases, there was a span of 13 bases. This CDR3 region has 15 residues. Germline V gene lookup returns CDR1 WSHSY and CDR2 SAAADI. The CDR3 here is CASSESSGTQYEQYF. The CDR3 DNA, read in part, is TGCGCCAGCAGTGAGTCCTCCGGGACACAGTACGAG.

A remark on this clone: The sequenced fragment ends 3 residues before the CDR3 boundary, so the rest is inferred from the germline J gene. J is TRBJ2-2 and V is TRBV19, with 8 bases that match TRBD2. This CDR3 contains 13 residues. J gave up 7 bases and V 8 bases, and 6 bases lay outside the gene matches. Germline CDR1 reads LNHDA; CDR2 reads SQIVND (reference sequence). The CDR3 DNA, read in part, is TGTGCCAGTCGGGGCGGGGGGATCGGGGAG. It translates to CASRGGGIGE. The complete CDR3 sequence is CASRGGGIGELFF. Using reference TRBV19 and TRBJ2-2 for the parts outside the CDR3, the full variable domain is DGGITQSPKYLFRKEGQNVTLSCEQNLNHDAMYWYRQDPGQGLRLIYYSQIVNDFQKGDIAEGYSVSREKKESFPLTVTSAQKNPTAFYLCASRGGGIGELFFGEGSRLTVL.

This clone showed up many times. This CDR3 reads CAWAHKNQYGYTF. The sequenced CDR3 bases are TGTGCCTGGGCCCACAAGAACCAATATGGC. The rearrangement joins TRBV30 to TRBJ1-2; D remains ambiguous. The read halts 3 residues ahead of the CDR3 end, with the missing end drawn from the germline J gene. Trimming took 5 bases from V and 5 from J, leaving 15 bases between them. The CDR3 length is 13 residues. The germline CDR1 and CDR2 sequences are GTSNPN and SVGIG (reference sequence).

This clone has a handful of counts. From the germline J gene comes the end of the CDR3, since the read stops 3 residues before it. This sequence joins TRBV5-1 and TRBJ2-3; 7 bases are a match to TRBD1. V shed 0 bases and J 6 bases; nucleotides not matched to a gene: 13. This CDR3 is 17 amino acids long. Germline V gives CDR1 SGHRS, CDR2 YFSETQ. The CDR3 loop reads CASSLVGTAAGPDTQYF. The sequenced CDR3 bases are TGCGCCAGCAGCTTGGTAGGGACAGCTGCTGGACCCGATACG.

This clone was recorded a few times. The CDR3 extends 3 residues past the end of the read, so its final part is completed from the germline J gene. The genes are TRBV7-9 and TRBJ1-1; 8 bases map to TRBD1. This CDR3 region has 14 residues. CDR1 and CDR2 (germline): SEHNR, FQNEAQ (reference sequence). V was pared by 5 bases and J by 5 bases, with 7 bases of the junction left unmatched. The CDR3: CASSAQQGETEAFF. Incomplete CDR3 DNA: TGTGCCAGCAGCGCACAACAGGGGGAAACTGAA.

This clone was observed a handful of times. The CDR3 goes on 3 residues after the read ends, and that part is filled in from the germline J gene. V gene TRBV19 combines with J gene TRBJ2-3; maybe TRBD1 (7 bases). The CDR3 has 17 amino acids. Trimming took 0 bases from V and 1 from J, leaving 14 bases between them. Germline V gene lookup returns CDR1 LNHDA and CDR2 SQIVND (reference sequence). CDR3 bases read: TGTGCCAGTAGTATAGACTCCAGGGGGGTGGGCACAGATACG. This encodes CASSIDSRGVGTDT. The CDR3 reads in full as CASSIDSRGVGTDTQYF.

The table lists this clone with many counts. The sequence runs out 3 residues before the end of the CDR3; the remainder is reconstructed from the germline J gene. The chain uses TRBV7-2 and TRBJ2-7; D unclear. Germline V lookup: CDR1 SGHTA, CDR2 FQGNSA. CDR3 length: 13 amino acids. Trimming took off 3 bases at V and 6 bases at J, with 12 bases between the two ends. The sequenced part of the CDR3 DNA is TGTGCCAGCAGCTTGTCGGTTAGTGGCGAG. As protein: CASSLSVSGE. The entire CDR3 is CASSLSVSGEQYF.

This clone was counted a few times. The DNA ends 3 residues before the CDR3 does, and the rest of the CDR3 is filled in from the germline J gene. The rearrangement links TRBV2 to TRBJ2-7; the D gene is possibly TRBD2 (6 bases). Trimming cost V 8 bases and J 2 bases, with 19 bases left between them. The CDR3 spans 15 residues. CDR1 is SNHLY and CDR2 is FYNNEI in the germline V gene. CDR3 protein: CASGGEGVSPYEQYF. CDR3 bases read: TGTGCCAGCGGCGGGGAAGGGGTTTCACCCTACGAG. Drawing the rest from reference TRBV2 and TRBJ2-7, the complete variable domain is EPEVTQTPSHQVTQMGQEVILRCVPISNHLYFYWYRQILGQKVEFLVSFYNNEISEKSEIFDDQFSVERPDGSNFTLKIRSTKLEDSAMYFCASGGEGVSPYEQYFGPGTRLTVT.

This clone was seen more than once but under ten times. The observed sequence ends 3 residues before the CDR3 terminus, with the missing tail filled in from the germline J gene. The chain has TRBV2 and TRBJ2-3; D perhaps matches TRBD2 (6 bases). The CDR3 is 13 residues long. Germline lookup yields CDR1 SNHLY and CDR2 FYNNEI. V lost 6 bases to trimming and J lost 2 bases, with 9 bases between them. The CDR3 bases that were read are TGTGCCAGCAGAGGGGAGGTCACAGATACG. The encoded protein is CASRGEVTDT. The whole CDR3 is CASRGEVTDTQYF.

Concerning this clone itself: The read finishes 3 residues shy of the CDR3 end, and the germline J gene is used to complete it. This chain joins TRBV6-1 and TRBJ2-7, with TRBD2 matching 7 bases. The CDR3 contains 15 residues. Germline CDR1 reads MNHNS; CDR2 reads SASEGT. The V segment lost 3 bases and the J segment 4 bases; nucleotides outside the gene matches: 9. CDR3 amino acids: CASSDQRKGGYEQYF. The CDR3 bases that were read are TGTGCCAGCAGTGACCAGCGGAAGGGAGGGTACGAG.

There are many counts of this clone. The read ends 3 residues before the CDR3 terminus; that terminus is restored from the germline J gene. The genes are TRBV5-1 and TRBJ2-1; 7 bases agree with TRBD2. Germline loops: CDR1 SGHRS, CDR2 YFSETQ. The CDR3 covers 15 residues. Trimming at V came to 2 bases and at J to 4 bases, leaving 6 bases not matched to a gene. CDR3: CASSFGLADYNEQFF. CDR3 DNA (partial): TGCGCCAGCAGCTTCGGCCTAGCGGATTACAATGAG.

On this clone itself: Sequencing ends 3 residues short of the CDR3 end; the germline J gene provides the rest. The genes are TRBV19 and TRBJ2-1, with D maybe TRBD2 (6 bases). Germline V gives CDR1 LNHDA, CDR2 SQIVND (reference sequence). Between the trimmed V and J ends, which lost 3 bases and 0 bases, there was a span of 18 bases. CDR3 size: 18 residues. The CDR3 DNA, read in part, is TGTGCCAGTAGTATTAAGGTGCTAGCGTCCAGCTCCTACAATGAG. Translation: CASSIKVLASSSYNE. Given in full, the CDR3 is CASSIKVLASSSYNEQFF.

This clone was recorded a few times. The CDR3 DNA, read in part, is TGTGCCAGCAGTTCGACAGGGGGCGGAACAGATACG. Its protein product is CASSSTGGGTDT. The full-length CDR3 reads as CASSSTGGGTDTQYF. The chain carries TRBV7-6 and TRBJ2-3, with 10 bases fitting TRBD1. The DNA ends 3 residues before the CDR3 does, and the rest of the CDR3 is filled in from the germline J gene. Losses at the gene ends were 6 bases for V and 3 bases for J; bases not matched to a gene: 6. Per germline, CDR1 SGHVS and CDR2 FNYEAQ. The CDR3 loop spans 15 amino acids. The full variable domain, completed using reference TRBV7-6 and TRBJ2-3, is GAGVSQSPRYKVTKRGQDVALRCDPISGHVSLYWYRQALGQGPEFLTYFNYEAQQDKSGLPNDRFSAERPEGSISTLTIQRTEQRDSAMYRCASSSTGGGTDTQYFGPGTRLTVL.

This clone was seen a handful of times. The CDR3 end is not reached by the read, which stops 3 residues before it; the germline J gene fills it in. The rearrangement joins TRBV5-1 to TRBJ1-2, with 10 bases aligning to TRBD1. CDR1 is SGHRS and CDR2 is YFSETQ in the germline V gene. The CDR3 totals 16 residues. The V segment lost 4 bases and the J segment 4 bases; nucleotides outside the gene matches: 10. The covered CDR3 bases are TGCGCCAGCAGCGTGGGACAGGGGACAGAGGGCTATGGC. Amino acids: CASSVGQGTEGYG. The full CDR3 sequence reads CASSVGQGTEGYGYTF.

This clone occurred many times. The read halts 3 residues ahead of the CDR3 end, with the missing end drawn from the germline J gene. V usage is TRBV19 and J usage is TRBJ2-3, with 9 bases matching TRBD1. The CDR3 sequence is 18 residues long. V shed 5 bases, J shed 3 bases, and the junction held 15 bases outside the gene matches. CDR1 and CDR2 from the germline V gene are LNHDA and SQIVND (reference sequence). The CDR3 loop is CASSPRGPTGGVTDTQYF. The part of the CDR3 DNA that was read is TGTGCCAGTAGTCCAAGGGGTCCCACAGGGGGCGTAACAGATACG.

This clone was counted at least ten times. The CDR3 goes on 3 residues after the read ends, and that part is filled in from the germline J gene. The rearrangement uses TRBV29-1 and TRBJ2-2; perhaps TRBD1 as D (6 bases). This CDR3 region has 15 residues. In germline, CDR1 is SQVTM, CDR2 ANQGSEA. Trimming stripped 5 bases from V and 4 bases from J, with 17 bases between. CDR3 DNA (partial): TGCAGCGTTACGGGGACAACCACCGCCACCGGGGAG. Translated, it gives CSVTGTTTATGE. The whole CDR3 sequence is CSVTGTTTATGELFF.

Notes on this clone: The read finishes 3 residues shy of the CDR3 end, and the germline J gene is used to complete it. The chain combines TRBV2 with TRBJ1-2; TRBD1 agrees at 7 bases. CDR1 is SNHLY and CDR2 is FYNNEI in the germline V gene. CDR3 length: 17 residues. V shed 1 base, J shed 6 bases, and the junction held 14 bases outside the gene matches. The CDR3 DNA, read in part, is TGTGCCAGCAGTGAAGTGGTCGGTCGACAGGGAGTAGATGGC. It yields the protein CASSEVVGRQGVDG. The whole CDR3 is CASSEVVGRQGVDGYTF.

The sample holds many counts of this clone. The sequenced fragment ends 3 residues before the CDR3 boundary, so the rest is inferred from the germline J gene. The rearrangement links TRBV2 to TRBJ2-1; 14 nucleotides agree with TRBD2. V lost 10 bases to trimming and J lost 6 bases; unmatched junction nucleotides: 2. There are 13 residues in the CDR3. The germline V gene encodes CDR1 SNHLY and CDR2 FYNNEI. The CDR3 bases that were read are TGTGCCATCGGGACTAGCGGGGGCAATGAG. It translates to CAIGTSGGNE. The CDR3 reads in full as CAIGTSGGNEQFF. Based on the CDR3 plus reference TRBV2 and TRBJ2-1, the full variable domain is EPEVTQTPSHQVTQMGQEVILRCVPISNHLYFYWYRQILGQKVEFLVSFYNNEISEKSEIFDDQFSVERPDGSNFTLKIRSTKLEDSAMYFCAIGTSGGNEQFFGPGTRLTVL.

This clone was found a few times. The CDR3 end lies 3 residues beyond the end of the read and is filled in from the germline J gene. The chain combines TRBV30 with TRBJ1-1, with 9 bases aligning to TRBD1. From germline, CDR1 is GTSNPN and CDR2 SVGIG (reference sequence). The V and J ends lost 5 bases and 6 bases, in that order; junction bases with no gene match: 7. The CDR3 has 13 residues. The CDR3 loop is CAWGGDRAAEAFF. The part of the CDR3 DNA that was read is TGTGCCTGGGGGGGGGACAGGGCCGCTGAA.

Turning to this clone: The CDR3 end falls 3 residues outside the read, so it is completed with the germline J gene. The chain couples TRBV6-1 to TRBJ2-3; D is undetermined. This CDR3 is built from 14 residues. Germline CDR1 reads MNHNS; CDR2 reads SASEGT. V was cut by 2 bases and J by 2 bases, with 8 bases left in between. Incomplete CDR3 DNA: TGTGCCAGCAGTGAACCCGACAACACAGATACG. Its translation: CASSEPDNTDT. The complete CDR3 protein is CASSEPDNTDTQYF.